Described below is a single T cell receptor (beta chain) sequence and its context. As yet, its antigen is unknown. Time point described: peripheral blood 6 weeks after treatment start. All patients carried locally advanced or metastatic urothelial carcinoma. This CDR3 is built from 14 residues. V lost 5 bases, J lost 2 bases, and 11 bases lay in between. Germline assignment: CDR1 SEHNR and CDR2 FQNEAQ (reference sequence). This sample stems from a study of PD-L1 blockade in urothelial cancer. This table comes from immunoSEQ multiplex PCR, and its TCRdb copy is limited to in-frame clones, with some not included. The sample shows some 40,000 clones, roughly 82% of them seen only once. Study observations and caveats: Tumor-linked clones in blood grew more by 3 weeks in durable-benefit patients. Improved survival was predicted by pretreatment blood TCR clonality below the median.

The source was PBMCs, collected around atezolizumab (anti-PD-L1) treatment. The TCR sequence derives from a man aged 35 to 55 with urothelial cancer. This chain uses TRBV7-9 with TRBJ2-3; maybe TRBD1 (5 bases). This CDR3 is CASSVTGVTDTQYF. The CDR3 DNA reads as TGTGCCAGCAGCGTTACAGGAGTCACAGATACGCAGTATTTT. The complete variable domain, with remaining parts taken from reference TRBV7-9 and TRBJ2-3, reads DTGVSQNPRHKITKRGQNVTFRCDPISEHNRLYWYRQTLGQGPEFLTYFQNEAQLEKSRLLSDRFSAERPKGSFSTLEIQRTEQGDSAMYLCASSVTGVTDTQYFGPGTRLTVL.